This T cell receptor beta chain was found in a study of radiotherapy plus CTLA-4 blockade in lung cancer. As for the study in general: Overall, around 18% of patients showed an objective response, while about 29% attained disease control.

This CDR3 is built from 15 residues. V dropped 0 bases and J dropped 0 bases, with 7 bases sitting between them. In germline, CDR1 is SGHNT, CDR2 YENEEA. About this clone itself: Its antigen is not known.

Study-wide results and limits: Some TCR clones had been derived from tumors. These clones expanded in peripheral blood after radiotherapy plus ipilimumab.

The protocol was immunoSEQ multiplex PCR, while the TCRdb copy is restricted to in-frame clones and leaves out a portion. The table lists over 100,000 clones, 90% of them singletons. Alongside CTLA-4 blockade with ipilimumab, patients with chemo-refractory metastatic non-small-cell lung cancer received focal radiation. The source was peripheral blood, collected from a patient treated with radiotherapy plus ipilimumab. The receptor was derived from a human donor with non-small cell lung cancer that progressed on radiotherapy plus ipilimumab. This chain uses TRBV11-3 with TRBJ2-3; no reliable D call. The CDR3 loop is CASSLDPRSTDTQYF. CDR3 bases: TGTGCCAGCAGCTTAGATCCCCGCAGCACAGATACGCAGTATTTT.